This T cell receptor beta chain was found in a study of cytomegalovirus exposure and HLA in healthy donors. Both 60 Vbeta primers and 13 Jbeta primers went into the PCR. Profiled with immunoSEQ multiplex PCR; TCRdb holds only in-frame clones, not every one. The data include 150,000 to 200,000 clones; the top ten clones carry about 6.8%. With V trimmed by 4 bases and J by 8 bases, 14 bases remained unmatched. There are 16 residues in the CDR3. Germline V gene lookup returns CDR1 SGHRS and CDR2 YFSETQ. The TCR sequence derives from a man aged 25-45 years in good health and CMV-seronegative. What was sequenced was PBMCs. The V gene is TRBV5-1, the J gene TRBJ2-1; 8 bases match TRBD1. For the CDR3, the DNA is TGCGCCAGCAGCCCTCTTGGGCAGGGGGCGGGTCATGAGCAGTTCTTC. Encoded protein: CASSPLGQGAGHEQFF.